The rows below give T cell receptor beta chains drawn from one sample of a study of cytomegalovirus exposure and HLA in healthy donors. Clones were read by immunoSEQ multiplex PCR, and TCRdb kept only the in-frame ones, dropping some. The sample includes 150,000 or so clones, roughly 77% seen only once; the top ten take around 11%. Sequences were obtained from PBMCs. These receptors came from a man between 18 and 35 years old in good health and CMV-seropositive. Each CDR3 is given with its conserved first and last residue. Each record gives: clone size, V gene, D gene, J gene, CDR3 protein, CDR3 DNA. D genes are given only for firm matches. Size is stated for part of the rows, as once, few or many counts, or as a class when the clone is expanded.

>-|TRBV7-4|TRBD1|TRBJ2-1
CASSFTGTGTDEQFF
TGTGCCAGCAGCTTTACCGGGACAGGGACCGATGAGCAGTTCTTC
>-|TRBV5-1|-|TRBJ2-2
CASSLGASVNTGELFF
TGCGCCAGCAGCTTGGGGGCTAGCGTGAACACCGGGGAGCTGTTTTTT
>-|TRBV6-6|-|TRBJ1-4
CASSYEFRDNNEKLFF
TGTGCCAGCAGTTATGAGTTTCGGGACAATAATGAAAAACTGTTTTTT
>few|TRBV28|TRBD1|TRBJ1-1
CASRPGDRGAEAFF
TGTGCCAGCAGACCCGGTGACAGGGGGGCTGAAGCTTTCTTT
>-|TRBV18|-|TRBJ2-5
CASSPNGETQYF
TGTGCCAGCTCACCAAACGGAGAGACCCAGTACTTC
>-|TRBV5-6|-|TRBJ2-7
CASSYRGSYEQYF
TGTGCCAGCAGCTATCGGGGCTCCTACGAGCAGTACTTC
>-|TRBV28|TRBD1|TRBJ1-2
CASSLSDRVAAGYTF
TGTGCCAGCAGTTTATCGGACAGGGTCGCTGCTGGCTACACCTTC
>-|TRBV27|-|TRBJ1-5
CASCYREGQPQHF
TGTGCCAGCTGCTATCGAGAGGGTCAGCCCCAGCATTTT
>-|TRBV5-1|-|TRBJ1-5
CASSLGEGSHQPQHF
TGCGCCAGCAGCCTTGGGGAGGGGTCCCATCAGCCCCAGCATTTT
>-|TRBV10-3|-|TRBJ2-7
CAISEDSFEQYF
TGTGCCATCAGTGAAGACAGTTTTGAGCAGTACTTC
>-|TRBV7-3|TRBD1|TRBJ2-3
CASSLINRGDTQYF
TGTGCCAGCAGCTTAATTAACAGGGGGGATACGCAGTATTTT
>-|TRBV6-6|-|TRBJ2-1
CASERGCEQFF
TGTGCCAGCGAGCGAGGGTGTGAGCAGTTCTTC
>-|TRBV10-3|-|TRBJ1-6
CAISGGLAVSPLHF
TGTGCCATCAGTGGGGGACTGGCAGTTTCACCCCTCCACTTT
>-|TRBV7-9|-|TRBJ1-5
CSSSLAQGQPQHF
TGTTCCAGCAGCTTAGCGCAGGGCCAGCCCCAGCATTTT
>-|TRBV6-5|-|TRBJ2-5
CASRYDSFQETQYF
TGTGCCAGCAGATATGACAGCTTCCAAGAGACCCAGTACTTC
>-|TRBV7-9|-|TRBJ2-7
CASSLSAGLYEQYF
TGTGCCAGCAGCTTATCTGCGGGGCTCTACGAGCAGTACTTC
>-|TRBV7-6|TRBD2|TRBJ2-3
CASSSPLAGGLDTQYF
TGTGCCAGCAGCTCCCCATTAGCGGGTGGGTTAGATACGCAGTATTTT
>-|TRBV5-4|-|TRBJ2-1
CASSLDREAQFF
TGTGCCAGCAGCTTGGACAGGGAAGCGCAGTTCTTC
>few|TRBV2|-|TRBJ2-1
CASSEARTFGSESEQFF
TGTGCCAGCAGTGAAGCTCGGACCTTTGGGAGTGAGAGTGAGCAGTTCTTC
>-|TRBV11-2|-|TRBJ1-1
CASSLEQTGLTEAFF
TGTGCCAGCAGCTTGGAACAGACAGGTCTCACTGAAGCTTTCTTT
>-|TRBV2|-|TRBJ1-5
CASRREDGSNQPQHF
TGTGCCAGCAGACGGGAGGACGGTAGCAATCAGCCCCAGCATTTT
>-|TRBV9|TRBD2|TRBJ2-1
CASSARRLAGANEQFF
TGTGCCAGCAGCGCACGAAGACTAGCGGGAGCCAATGAGCAGTTCTTC
>-|TRBV5-1|TRBD1|TRBJ2-1
CASSLWTGAPNRPYNEQFF
TGCGCCAGCAGCCTGTGGACAGGGGCTCCCAACCGCCCCTACAATGAGCAGTTCTTC
>-|TRBV19|-|TRBJ1-1
CASSIAGATEAFF
TGTGCCAGTAGTATAGCAGGGGCCACTGAAGCTTTCTTT
>once|TRBV19|TRBD2|TRBJ2-1
CASSMVGLAEYNEQFF
TGTGCCAGTAGTATGGTCGGACTAGCGGAGTACAATGAGCAGTTCTTC
>once|TRBV2|-|TRBJ2-2
CASRGQSGELFF
TGTGCCAGCAGAGGACAGTCCGGGGAGCTGTTTTTT
>once|TRBV15|-|TRBJ2-1
CATSRETSSGEFF
TGTGCCACCAGCAGAGAGACCTCAAGCGGTGAGTTCTTC
>-|TRBV7-9|-|TRBJ1-1
CASNDAGRTVNTEAFF
TGTGCCAGCAACGACGCGGGGCGGACGGTGAACACTGAAGCTTTCTTT
>-|TRBV4-1|TRBD2|TRBJ2-7
CASSQDAGDGYEQYF
TGCGCCAGCAGCCAAGATGCGGGAGACGGTTACGAGCAGTACTTC
>-|TRBV6-6|-|TRBJ2-1
CASTTLGGNEQFF
TGTGCCAGCACTACTCTCGGAGGCAATGAGCAGTTCTTC